Below are 20 T cell receptor beta chains sequenced from a single sample in a study of blood T cell repertoires in COVID-19. Clones were read by immunoSEQ multiplex PCR, and TCRdb kept only the in-frame ones, dropping some. The sample includes fewer than 60,000 clones, 84% seen only once; the top ten take 8.8%. The sample taken for sequencing was peripheral blood. The receptor set was obtained from a man aged 60 to 75 with acute or convalescent COVID-19.

The chain is built from TRBV4-1 and TRBJ2-5, with 10 bases matching TRBD1. This CDR3 region has 16 residues. V lost 2 bases and J lost 4; bases outside the gene matches: 7. In germline, CDR1 is MGHRA, CDR2 YSYEKL. The CDR3 bases are TGCGCCAGCAGCCAACTTCCGGGACAGGGGCCAGAGACCCAGTACTTC. Its translation: CASSQLPGQGPETQYF.

The rearrangement uses TRBV19 and TRBJ1-4; unclear D gene. V lost 10 bases, J lost 5 bases, and 14 bases lay in between. The V gene's germline CDR1 is LNHDA and CDR2 SQIVND (reference sequence). The CDR3 totals 13 residues. This chain's CDR3 is CATRHRKNEKLFF. CDR3 in DNA: TGTGCCACCCGACATAGAAAGAATGAAAAACTGTTTTTT.

In nucleotides, the CDR3 is TGTGCCAGCAGCTTTTCCCCGGACAGGGAGGTTTTCTACGAGCAGTACTTC. This sequence encodes CASSFSPDREVFYEQYF. The chain joins TRBV7-8 to TRBJ2-7; 8 nucleotides agree with TRBD1. The V and J ends lost 3 bases and 3 bases, in that order; junction bases with no gene match: 13. This CDR3 contains 17 residues. CDR1 is SGHVS and CDR2 is FQNEAQ in the germline V gene.

This clone was found a few times. V gene TRBV27 combines with J gene TRBJ2-1; 11 bases line up with TRBD1. The CDR3 is 16 amino acids. Germline trimming cut 6 bases from V and 0 bases from J; bases unmatched to any gene: 4. CDR1 and CDR2 from the germline V gene are MNHEY and SMNVEV (reference sequence). The DNA of the CDR3 is TGTGCCAGCAGCCCAGGGACAGGGGGCTCCTACAATGAGCAGTTCTTC. The encoded protein is CASSPGTGGSYNEQFF.

The chain links TRBV30 to TRBJ1-6, with TRBD1 as a possible D gene (6 bases). CDR1 is GTSNPN and CDR2 is SVGIG in the germline V gene (reference sequence). Between the trimmed V and J ends, which lost 0 bases and 3 bases, there was a span of 9 bases. This CDR3 contains 15 residues. The chain's CDR3 is CAWSVGGGYNSPLHF. CDR3 in DNA: TGTGCCTGGAGTGTAGGGGGGGGCTATAATTCACCCCTCCACTTT.

This clone was picked up a small number of times. The chain has TRBV19 and TRBJ1-1; D unresolved. The germline V gene has CDR1 LNHDA and CDR2 SQIVND (reference sequence). The CDR3 runs 14 residues. V lost 2 bases to trimming and J lost 3 bases, with 10 bases between them. CDR3 sequence: CASSIRVGDTEAFF. CDR3 bases: TGTGCCAGTAGTATAAGGGTCGGGGACACTGAAGCTTTCTTT.

In DNA form, the CDR3 reads TGTGCCAGTAGTATACCTGGGGGGGGGTGGAACACTGAAGCTTTCTTT. It specifies CASSIPGGGWNTEAFF. V and J are TRBV19 and TRBJ1-1; possibly TRBD1 for D (5 bases). The CDR3 spans 16 residues. CDR1 LNHDA and CDR2 SQIVND come from the germline V gene (reference sequence). Trimming shortened V by 2 bases and J by 1 base, and 14 bases separated the two germline ends.

The chain employs TRBV6-5 and TRBJ2-5; tentatively, D is TRBD2 (6 bases). The CDR3 consists of 15 residues. The germline V and J ends were trimmed by 0 bases and 2 bases, with 10 bases remaining between them. Germline CDR1 reads MNHEY; CDR2 reads SVGAGI. CDR3 residues: CASSYSGRGQETQYF. In nucleotides, the CDR3 is TGTGCCAGCAGTTACTCGGGGCGGGGTCAAGAGACCCAGTACTTC.

The chain carries TRBV29-1 and TRBJ1-3, with TRBD1 identical over 7 bases. Germline V CDR1 and CDR2: SQVTM, ANQGSEA. The CDR3 extends over 14 amino acids. J gave up 0 bases and V 6 bases, and 5 bases lay outside the gene matches. CDR3 coding DNA: TGCAGCGTGTACAGGGGAGACTCTGGAAACACCATATATTTT. Translation gives CSVYRGDSGNTIYF.

The chain couples TRBV7-9 to TRBJ1-3, with 8 bases fitting TRBD1. J was trimmed by 2 bases and V by 3 bases; bases with no gene match: 6. This CDR3 has 16 amino acids. The germline V gene encodes CDR1 SEHNR and CDR2 FQNEAQ (reference sequence). Here the CDR3 reads CASSFLTGGTGNTIYF. DNA of the CDR3: TGTGCCAGCAGCTTTTTAACAGGGGGAACTGGAAACACCATATATTTT. Variable domain in full (rest from reference TRBV7-9 and TRBJ1-3): DTGVSQNPRHKITKRGQNVTFRCDPISEHNRLYWYRQTLGQGPEFLTYFQNEAQLEKSRLLSDRFSAERPKGSFSTLEIQRTEQGDSAMYLCASSFLTGGTGNTIYFGEGSWLTVV.

The table lists this clone with a few counts. The chain has TRBV5-1 and TRBJ2-2, with 9 bases aligning to TRBD1. V dropped 2 bases and J dropped 5; count of bases not matched to a gene: 7. The CDR3 has 16 amino acids. In germline, CDR1 is SGHRS, CDR2 YFSETQ. The CDR3 here is CASSLEQGALTGELFF. DNA for the CDR3: TGCGCCAGCAGCTTAGAACAGGGGGCTTTAACCGGGGAGCTGTTTTTT.

This clone was observed a few times. The V gene is TRBV5-6, the J gene TRBJ1-1, with 10 positions matching TRBD1. CDR1 and CDR2 (germline): SGHDT, YYEEEE. Trimming at V came to 6 bases and at J to 4 bases, leaving 6 bases not matched to a gene. The CDR3 runs 14 residues. CDR3 residues: CASTSTGGTTEAFF. CDR3 bases: TGTGCCAGCACTTCGACAGGGGGCACCACTGAAGCTTTCTTT.

V usage is TRBV5-1 and J usage is TRBJ1-4; 8 bases are a match to TRBD1. The germline gives CDR1 SGHRS, CDR2 YFSETQ. The junction had 9 bases not matched to a gene; V was cut back by 5 bases and J by 3 bases. The CDR3 loop spans 16 amino acids. CDR3 sequence: CASRPGQETSNEKLFF. The CDR3 DNA sequence: TGCGCCAGCAGACCGGGACAGGAAACCTCTAATGAAAAACTGTTTTTT.

V and J are TRBV5-1 and TRBJ2-5; 10 bases fit TRBD1. This CDR3 spans 16 amino acids. With V trimmed by 2 bases and J by 2 bases, 6 bases remained unmatched. Germline values: CDR1 SGHRS, CDR2 YFSETQ. In DNA, the CDR3 is TGCGCCAGCAGCTTAGGAGACAGGGGGCTTCAAGAGACCCAGTACTTC. The encoded protein is CASSLGDRGLQETQYF. The whole variable domain, filled in from reference TRBV5-1 and TRBJ2-5, reads KAGVTQTPRYLIKTRGQQVTLSCSPISGHRSVSWYQQTPGQGLQFLFEYFSETQRNKGNFPGRFSGRQFSNSRSEMNVSTLELGDSALYLCASSLGDRGLQETQYFGPGTRLLVL.

This chain links TRBV7-2 with TRBJ2-1; 7 nucleotides line up with TRBD1. The germline gives CDR1 SGHTA, CDR2 FQGNSA. The ends lost 5 bases at V and 6 bases at J; junction bases unmatched: 13. This CDR3 is built from 16 residues. The CDR3 is CASSTQGGAVANEQFF. The DNA of the CDR3 is TGTGCCAGCAGCACTCAAGGGGGCGCGGTTGCCAATGAGCAGTTCTTC.

The chain employs TRBV2 and TRBJ1-2; 8 bases map to TRBD1. The V and J ends lost 9 bases and 6 bases, in that order; junction bases with no gene match: 15. The germline gives CDR1 SNHLY, CDR2 FYNNEI. CDR3 length: 15 residues. CDR3 sequence: CARMTGARDVDGYTF. In DNA, the CDR3 is TGTGCCAGAATGACAGGGGCCAGGGATGTGGATGGCTACACCTTC.

The chain links TRBV12-5 to TRBJ1-3; D is unresolved. CDR3 length: 15 amino acids. Germline-derived CDR1 and CDR2 are LGHNT and FRNRAP. V lost 0 bases, J lost 0 bases, and 6 bases lay in between. CDR3 nucleotide sequence: TGTGCTAGTGGTTTGGTAGGAGGCTCTGGAAACACCATATATTTT. As protein: CASGLVGGSGNTIYF.

The chain employs TRBV18 and TRBJ2-7, with TRBD1 matching over 7 bases. The germline V gene has CDR1 KGHSH and CDR2 LQKENI. The CDR3 extends over 14 amino acids. With 0 bases clipped from V and 6 bases from J, the junction kept 5 bases outside the gene matches. CDR3 loop: CASSPPGQLGEQYF. For the CDR3, the DNA is TGTGCCAGCTCACCACCGGGACAGCTCGGCGAGCAGTACTTC.

The rearrangement links TRBV3-1 (or the pseudogene TRBV3-2) to TRBJ1-2; perhaps TRBD1 as D (6 bases). V was pared by 6 bases and J by 1 base, with 15 bases between. This CDR3 comprises 15 residues. Looked up from germline, CDR1 is LGHDT and CDR2 is YNNKEL (reference sequence). CDR3 sequence (DNA): TGTGCCAGCAGTTTCAGGACAGTCTTTAACTATGGCTACACCTTC. Amino acid sequence: CASSFRTVFNYGYTF.

V gene TRBV6-5 combines with J gene TRBJ1-2, with a weak D call TRBD1 (6 bases). Trimming cost V 0 bases and J 8 bases, with 13 bases left between them. CDR1 and CDR2 from the germline V gene are MNHEY and SVGAGI. The CDR3 runs to 14 residues. The chain's CDR3 is CASSYSTRGGGYTF. CDR3 bases: TGTGCCAGCAGTTACTCGACAAGGGGGGGCGGCTACACCTTC.